Listed below are T cell receptor beta chains from one sample, sequenced in a study of cytomegalovirus exposure and HLA in healthy donors. Profiling relied on immunoSEQ multiplex PCR, and the TCRdb table lists in-frame clones only, not all of them. The table lists approximately 200,000 clones, over 75% of them singletons. Material: PBMCs. These TCRs come from a human donor in good health. The CDR3 runs from the conserved cysteine through the conserved F or W. The order of the fields is clone size, J gene, D gene, V gene, CDR3 protein, CDR3 DNA. A D gene is named only where the DNA matches it firmly. Size is stated for part of the rows, as once, few or many counts, or as a class when the clone is expanded.

few,TRBJ2-3,.,TRBV28,CASRPTASTDTQYF,TGTGCCAGCAGGCCGACAGCTAGCACAGATACGCAGTATTTT
.,TRBJ2-3,TRBD2,TRBV18,CASSPRTSGRATDTQYF,TGTGCCAGCTCACCACGGACTAGCGGGAGGGCCACAGATACGCAGTATTTT
.,TRBJ2-5,.,TRBV6-1,CASSASGEETQYF,TGTGCCAGCAGTGCGTCAGGGGAAGAGACCCAGTACTTC
few,TRBJ1-2,TRBD1,TRBV7-8,CASSLATGGSPNYGYTF,TGTGCCAGCAGCTTAGCGACAGGGGGCTCGCCTAACTATGGCTACACCTTC
.,TRBJ2-7,TRBD1,TRBV6-1,CASSLQGIYEQYF,TGTGCCAGCAGTCTACAGGGGATCTACGAGCAGTACTTC
.,TRBJ2-3,.,TRBV7-6,CASSLVWGQKSADTQYF,TGTGCCAGCAGCTTAGTGTGGGGCCAGAAGTCCGCAGATACGCAGTATTTT
.,TRBJ2-3,.,TRBV9,CASSPLGHLLTDTQYF,TGTGCCAGCAGCCCCTTAGGACACCTCTTAACAGATACGCAGTATTTT
.,TRBJ2-3,TRBD2,TRBV7-9,CASTEKLAGVPDTQYF,TGTGCCAGCACCGAAAAACTAGCGGGAGTTCCAGATACGCAGTATTTT
.,TRBJ1-4,TRBD1,TRBV5-4,CASSSRLTGGSSNEKLFF,TGTGCCAGCAGCTCACGATTGACAGGGGGCTCATCTAATGAAAAACTGTTTTTT
.,TRBJ2-3,TRBD2,TRBV18,CASSPGLAGGTDTQYF,TGTGCCAGCTCACCCGGACTAGCGGGAGGGACAGATACGCAGTATTTT
once,TRBJ1-3,.,TRBV7-9,CASSKTAPSGNTIYF,TGTGCCAGCAGCAAGACAGCCCCCTCTGGAAACACCATATATTTT
.,TRBJ2-3,TRBD2,TRBV7-2,CASRRTSGRAVDTQYF,TGTGCCAGCAGACGGACTAGCGGGAGGGCCGTAGATACGCAGTATTTT
.,TRBJ1-2,TRBD1,TRBV2,CARGQGLIYGYTF,TGTGCCAGGGGACAGGGACTCATCTATGGCTACACCTTC
.,TRBJ2-3,.,TRBV2,CASSPVSTDTQYF,TGTGCCAGCAGTCCAGTTAGCACAGATACGCAGTATTTT
.,TRBJ2-1,.,TRBV19,CASFGGGPKFF,TGTGCCAGTTTTGGGGGCGGCCCCAAGTTCTTC
.,TRBJ2-7,.,TRBV29-1,CSDLGGLDGEQYF,TGCAGCGACCTCGGCGGTTTAGATGGCGAGCAGTACTTC
.,TRBJ1-4,.,TRBV28,CASSTGGEVEKLFF,TGTGCCAGCAGTACGGGGGGCGAAGTTGAAAAACTGTTTTTT
.,TRBJ2-2,TRBD1,TRBV18,CASSPSTGDYGELFF,TGTGCCAGCTCACCATCTACAGGGGATTACGGGGAGCTGTTTTTT
.,TRBJ1-1,.,TRBV25-1,CASSERTGSTEAFF,TGTGCCAGCAGTGAACGGACGGGGAGCACTGAAGCTTTCTTT
.,TRBJ2-3,TRBD2,TRBV5-1,CASRPTSGSTDTQYF,TGCGCCTCTCGGCCGACTAGCGGGAGCACAGATACGCAGTATTTT
once,TRBJ2-7,TRBD2,TRBV6-6,CASSYSLAGGSYEQYF,TGTGCCAGCAGTTACTCGCTAGCGGGTGGCTCCTACGAGCAGTACTTC
.,TRBJ2-1,TRBD2,TRBV15,CATSRALAGGPHEQFF,TGTGCCACCAGCAGAGCACTAGCGGGAGGGCCCCACGAGCAGTTCTTC
.,TRBJ1-2,.,TRBV7-9,CSSSLEAGGYTF,TGTTCCAGCAGCTTAGAGGCAGGAGGCTACACCTTC
few,TRBJ1-1,TRBD1,TRBV7-2,CASSKAQGAAELNTEAFF,TGTGCCAGCAGCAAAGCACAGGGGGCCGCAGAACTGAACACTGAAGCTTTCTTT
.,TRBJ2-7,TRBD1,TRBV30,CAWSVMGQGSYEQYF,TGTGCCTGGAGTGTAATGGGACAGGGTTCCTACGAGCAGTACTTC
.,TRBJ2-5,TRBD2,TRBV2,CASSLRRLAGVGLQETQYF,TGTGCCAGCAGTCTGAGGAGACTAGCGGGAGTAGGGCTGCAAGAGACCCAGTACTTC
once,TRBJ2-2,TRBD1,TRBV11-2,CASSRTGTGGGELFF,TGTGCCAGCAGCAGAACGGGGACAGGGGGCGGGGAGCTGTTTTTT
.,TRBJ2-7,.,TRBV27,CASSFKLGVSYEQYF,TGTGCCAGCAGTTTTAAATTAGGGGTCTCCTACGAGCAGTACTTC
.,TRBJ1-1,.,TRBV25-1,CASSGVQGMNTEAFF,TGTGCCAGCAGTGGAGTACAGGGAATGAACACTGAAGCTTTCTTT
.,TRBJ2-6,TRBD2,TRBV4-1,CASSQVYGRSGSSGANVLTF,TGCGCCAGCAGCCAAGTGTATGGGAGGAGCGGGAGCTCTGGGGCCAACGTCCTGACTTTC
.,TRBJ2-3,.,TRBV5-4,CASREGGIPTTDTQYF,TGTGCCAGCAGGGAGGGGGGGATACCCACCACAGATACGCAGTATTTT
.,TRBJ2-7,TRBD1,TRBV6-1,CASSWTGGAVYEQYF,TGTGCCAGCAGTTGGACAGGGGGCGCTGTGTACGAGCAGTACTTC
.,TRBJ2-2,.,TRBV2,CASREIRGYTGELFF,TGTGCCAGCAGGGAAATCAGGGGATACACCGGGGAGCTGTTTTTT
.,TRBJ1-4,.,TRBV15,CATKTIRGATNEKLFF,TGTGCCACCAAGACGATTCGGGGAGCAACTAATGAAAAACTGTTTTTT
.,TRBJ1-5,TRBD1,TRBV2,CASSWTGGLGNQPQHF,TGTGCCAGCAGTTGGACAGGGGGGTTAGGCAATCAGCCCCAGCATTTT
.,TRBJ1-1,TRBD1,TRBV9,CASSPTGQGVEAFF,TGTGCCAGCAGCCCCACGGGACAGGGTGTAGAAGCTTTCTTT
.,TRBJ2-7,.,TRBV5-1,CASSFVSGRGGYEQYF,TGCGCCAGCAGCTTCGTATCGGGTCGAGGGGGCTACGAGCAGTACTTC
.,TRBJ2-5,.,TRBV5-6,CASSPGGGGRETQYF,TGTGCCAGCAGCCCGGGGGGAGGGGGGAGAGAGACCCAGTACTTC
once,TRBJ2-3,TRBD2,TRBV7-2,CASSQGGPVDTQYF,TGTGCCAGCAGCCAGGGAGGGCCCGTGGATACGCAGTATTTT
few,TRBJ1-5,.,TRBV28,CASSLRGNSHQPQHF,TGTGCCAGCAGTTTACGGGGAAACAGCCATCAGCCCCAGCATTTT
.,TRBJ2-5,.,TRBV9,CASSVGSGETQYF,TGTGCCAGCAGCGTAGGGTCCGGGGAGACCCAGTACTTC